A selection of T cell receptor beta chains follows, all from one sample in a study of shared clonotypes between healthy human individuals. Measured with immunoSEQ multiplex PCR; TCRdb has only the in-frame clones, and not every one. The table records around 2,000,000 clones, approximately 94% of them present only once. Material for sequencing was naive CD8+ T cells from PBMCs. Source of these receptors: a man aged 18 to 30 in good health. Some clones in this sample may be carry-over from other donors' samples. CDR3s include the opening cysteine and the closing phenylalanine or tryptophan. D genes are given only for firm matches. For some rows the clone size is stated as once, few or many, or as a class when expanded; others skip it.

j_call,d_call,v_call,clone_size,cdr3_aa,cdr3_nt
TRBJ2-5,-,TRBV28,-,CASSLQVQETQYF,TGTGCCAGCAGTCTCCAGGTCCAAGAGACCCAGTACTTC
TRBJ1-1,-,TRBV6-5,-,CASSSEGVFAEAFF,TGTGCCAGCAGTTCGGAAGGGGTGTTCGCTGAAGCTTTCTTT
TRBJ2-7,-,TRBV5-4,-,CASRVESGVIHEQYF,TGTGCCAGCAGGGTGGAGAGTGGGGTTATCCACGAGCAGTACTTC
TRBJ1-1,-,TRBV5-1,few,CASSAGLGGYTEAFF,TGCGCCAGCAGCGCTGGTCTGGGTGGTTACACTGAAGCTTTCTTT
TRBJ1-2,-,TRBV28,-,CASTVRSGAHNYGYTF,TGTGCCAGCACCGTACGGTCAGGGGCTCATAACTATGGCTACACCTTC
TRBJ2-7,-,TRBV18,-,CASSPTDRAYEQYF,TGTGCCAGCTCACCAACGGACAGAGCCTACGAGCAGTACTTC
TRBJ1-2,-,TRBV6-1,-,CASSEGASYGYTF,TGTGCCAGCAGTGAAGGCGCAAGCTATGGCTACACCTTC
TRBJ1-4,-,TRBV12-5,-,CASGLTGEKLFF,TGTGCTAGTGGTTTGACAGGTGAAAAACTGTTTTTT
TRBJ2-7,-,TRBV6-6,-,CASSPWQGLYEQYF,TGTGCCAGCAGCCCCTGGCAGGGACTCTACGAGCAGTACTTC
TRBJ2-3,-,TRBV11-3,-,CASSLGVSPGDTQYF,TGTGCCAGCAGCTTAGGTGTGAGTCCCGGGGATACGCAGTATTTT
TRBJ2-7,TRBD2,TRBV14,-,CASSPWTSGISYEQYF,TGTGCCAGCAGCCCTTGGACTAGCGGGATCTCCTACGAGCAGTACTTC
TRBJ1-1,-,TRBV19,once,CASSLGLHTEAFF,TGTGCCAGTAGTTTGGGGCTGCACACTGAAGCTTTCTTT
TRBJ1-1,-,TRBV2,few,CASLEHLNTEAFF,TGTGCCAGCTTAGAACATCTGAACACTGAAGCTTTCTTT
TRBJ1-1,-,TRBV29-1,-,CSVEGGTEAFF,TGCAGCGTTGAGGGGGGCACTGAAGCTTTCTTT
TRBJ1-3,-,TRBV7-9,once,CASRAGHSGNTIYF,TGTGCCAGCCGGGCGGGGCACTCTGGAAACACCATATATTTT
TRBJ2-4,-,TRBV2,-,CASKGTQTLAKNIQYF,TGTGCCAGCAAGGGGACCCAAACCTTAGCCAAAAACATTCAGTACTTC
TRBJ1-2,TRBD1,TRBV11-2,-,CASSFGTGVNYGYTF,TGTGCCAGCAGCTTTGGGACAGGGGTTAACTATGGCTACACCTTC
TRBJ2-3,TRBD1,TRBV27,-,CASRNRGSSDTQYF,TGTGCCAGCAGGAACAGGGGAAGCTCAGATACGCAGTATTTT
TRBJ1-2,-,TRBV7-7,-,CASRAGNYGYTF,TGTGCCAGCAGGGCTGGTAACTATGGCTACACCTTC
TRBJ2-7,TRBD2,TRBV6-6,-,CASSYLASGSSYEQYF,TGTGCCAGCAGTTATTTGGCTAGCGGGAGCTCCTACGAGCAGTACTTC
TRBJ2-7,TRBD2,TRBV4-3,-,CASSQVLAGFSSYEQYF,TGCGCCAGCAGCCAAGTACTAGCGGGCTTTAGTTCCTACGAGCAGTACTTC
TRBJ2-7,-,TRBV28,-,CASSLTARYEQYF,TGTGCCAGCAGTTTGACCGCGAGATACGAGCAGTACTTC
TRBJ2-7,-,TRBV6-6,-,CASSYSQGVYEQYF,TGTGCCAGCAGTTACTCTCAGGGTGTCTACGAGCAGTACTTC
TRBJ1-1,-,TRBV4-2,-,CASSQEWGAGATEAFF,TGTGCCAGCAGCCAAGAATGGGGGGCAGGGGCCACTGAAGCTTTCTTT
TRBJ2-7,TRBD2,TRBV4-1,once,CASSQDVASGWVEEQYF,TGCGCCAGCAGCCAAGACGTGGCTAGCGGATGGGTGGAAGAGCAGTACTTC
TRBJ2-7,TRBD2,TRBV28,-,CASTSGTSYEQYF,TGTGCCAGCACTAGCGGGACTAGCTACGAGCAGTACTTC
TRBJ2-5,-,TRBV28,-,CASSFGGLSGTQYF,TGTGCCAGCAGTTTTGGAGGCCTGAGCGGGACCCAGTACTTC
TRBJ2-2,TRBD1,TRBV7-9,-,CASSLDAGTALPDTGELFF,TGTGCCAGCAGCTTAGACGCCGGGACAGCGCTACCTGACACCGGGGAGCTGTTTTTT
TRBJ1-1,-,TRBV4-3,few,CASSQDWVNTEAFF,TGCGCCAGCAGCCAAGATTGGGTGAACACTGAAGCTTTCTTT
TRBJ1-5,TRBD1,TRBV19,once,CASTKKKGHRGLDQPQHF,TGTGCCAGTACTAAAAAAAAAGGTCACAGGGGGCTGGATCAGCCCCAGCATTTT
TRBJ1-5,-,TRBV6-1,-,CASSDIQPQHF,TGTGCCAGCAGTGATATTCAGCCCCAGCATTTT
TRBJ1-2,TRBD1,TRBV7-9,-,CASSLWTGEHGYTF,TGTGCCAGCAGCTTATGGACAGGGGAGCATGGCTACACCTTC
TRBJ1-5,-,TRBV15,-,CATSTSGNSNQPQHF,TGTGCCACCAGCACCTCAGGGAATAGCAATCAGCCCCAGCATTTT
TRBJ2-7,-,TRBV28,-,CASSFGVGYEQYF,TGTGCCAGCAGTTTTGGAGTGGGGTACGAGCAGTACTTC
TRBJ1-5,-,TRBV27,-,CASSVDISSNQPQHF,TGTGCCAGCAGTGTGGACATTTCTAGCAATCAGCCCCAGCATTTT
TRBJ2-2,TRBD2,TRBV9,-,CASSVHLAGGNTGELFF,TGTGCCAGCAGCGTACACCTAGCGGGAGGGAACACCGGGGAGCTGTTTTTT
TRBJ1-2,-,TRBV6-5,few,CASGVNYGYTF,TGTGCCTCCGGGGTGAACTATGGCTACACCTTC
TRBJ2-7,-,TRBV7-9,-,CASSYAGPSYEQYF,TGTGCCAGCAGCTATGCGGGTCCCTCCTACGAGCAGTACTTC
TRBJ2-1,TRBD2,TRBV11-2,-,CASSFKAGVNEQFF,TGTGCCAGCAGCTTTAAAGCGGGAGTCAATGAGCAGTTCTTC
TRBJ2-7,TRBD2,TRBV4-1,-,CASSQGLAEYEQYF,TGCGCCAGCAGCCAGGGACTAGCGGAGTACGAGCAGTACTTC
TRBJ2-1,-,TRBV4-1,-,CASSQSQSLPYNEQFF,TGCGCCAGCAGCCAAAGCCAAAGCCTCCCCTACAATGAGCAGTTCTTC
TRBJ2-7,-,TRBV2,-,CASSGPDPDRPYEQYF,TGTGCCAGCAGTGGGCCTGATCCGGACAGACCTTACGAGCAGTACTTC
TRBJ1-1,-,TRBV30,-,CAWSVRQGLTEAFF,TGTGCCTGGAGTGTTAGGCAGGGGCTGACTGAAGCTTTCTTT